This passage covers 32 T cell receptor beta chains from one sample sequenced in a study of T cell responses to AZD1222 COVID-19 vaccine. The assay was immunoSEQ multiplex PCR, and TCRdb's table has in-frame clones only and misses some. The table records 20,000 to 25,000 clones, around 90% of them present only once. Sequencing was performed on peripheral blood, taken 28 days after the second AZD1222 dose. The receptors here all came from an adult who received the AZD1222 COVID-19 vaccine.

The chain employs TRBV19 and TRBJ1-5; 9 nucleotides line up with TRBD1. CDR3 length: 16 residues. Germline CDR1 LNHDA, CDR2 SQIVND (reference sequence). V shed 3 bases and J 7 bases; nucleotides not matched to a gene: 10. The CDR3 is CASSIMGQGVGQPQHF. As DNA, the CDR3 is TGTGCCAGTAGTATCATGGGACAGGGAGTTGGGCAGCCCCAGCATTTT.

In its sample, this clone was seen once. The chain couples TRBV2 to TRBJ2-6; 9 bases are shared with TRBD1. The CDR3 contains 15 residues. CDR1 and CDR2 from the germline V gene are SNHLY and FYNNEI. The J segment lost 2 bases and the V segment lost 7 bases, leaving 3 bases of the junction unmatched. The CDR3 coding sequence is TGTGCCAGCAACCACAGGGGGCCTGGGGCCAACGTCCTGACTTTC. Translation gives CASNHRGPGANVLTF.

The chain employs TRBV6-6 and TRBJ2-7, with 8 bases matching TRBD2. Germline V CDR1 and CDR2: MNHNY, SVGAGI (reference sequence). Unmatched junction bases numbered 4, after V lost 2 bases and J lost 4 bases. The CDR3 totals 14 residues. DNA for the CDR3: TGTGCCAGCAGTTACGAGCGGGAGTTATACGAGCAGTACTTC. Translation: CASSYERELYEQYF.

The chain combines TRBV30 with TRBJ1-2; D gene ambiguous. Deletions cut 0 bases from V and 2 bases from J, with 7 bases between. The V gene's germline CDR1 is GTSNPN and CDR2 SVGIG (reference sequence). This CDR3 is built from 13 residues. DNA of the CDR3: TGTGCCTGGAGTGTTGGTGTGAACTATGGCTACACCTTC. Residues: CAWSVGVNYGYTF.

This clone was recorded only once. The V call is TRBV12-3 or TRBV12-4, the J call TRBJ1-3; D is unclear. The CDR3 has 12 residues. Trimming cost V 3 bases and J 4 bases, with 4 bases left between them. In nucleotides, the CDR3 is TGTGCCAGCAGTTTGGGAGGAAACACCATATATTTT. Translation: CASSLGGNTIYF.

V usage is TRBV30 and J usage is TRBJ1-6, with a tentative D call TRBD1 (5 bases). Trimming left V 3 bases short and J 7 bases short, with 16 bases between. The CDR3 is made up of 15 amino acids. Germline lookup yields CDR1 GTSNPN and CDR2 SVGIG (reference sequence). The DNA of the CDR3 is TGTGCCTGGAGCCGAAGGTCAGGGTGGAATTCACCCCTCCACTTT. Residues: CAWSRRSGWNSPLHF.

The V and J genes are TRBV2 and TRBJ1-1; the match to TRBD1 covers 7 bases. CDR1 SNHLY and CDR2 FYNNEI come from the germline V gene. With 6 bases clipped from V and 6 bases from J, the junction kept 7 bases outside the gene matches. This CDR3 region has 13 residues. The CDR3 sequence is CASRPTGDAEAFF. Here the CDR3 DNA reads TGTGCCAGCAGGCCCACAGGGGACGCTGAAGCTTTCTTT.

CDR3 residues: CASSQGREGEQFF. The CDR3 nucleotides read TGTGCCAGCAGCCAAGGTCGGGAGGGTGAGCAGTTCTTC. The chain has TRBV4-2 and TRBJ2-1; 8 bases map to TRBD2. V was clipped by 1 base and J by 9 bases; unmatched bases: 2. This CDR3 is 13 amino acids long. Germline-derived CDR1 and CDR2 are LGHNA and YNFKEQ.

V and J are TRBV14 and TRBJ1-1, with 12 bases that match TRBD1. The J segment lost 0 bases and the V segment lost 8 bases, leaving 13 bases of the junction unmatched. The germline V gene has CDR1 SGHDN and CDR2 FVKESK. This CDR3 comprises 18 residues. CDR3 sequence reads: CASPGTGGNHYLNTEAFF. The CDR3, as DNA: TGTGCCAGCCCTGGGACAGGGGGCAACCATTACTTGAACACTGAAGCTTTCTTT. Looking up the rest from reference TRBV14 and TRBJ1-1 gives the full variable domain: EAGVTQFPSHSVIEKGQTVTLRCDPISGHDNLYWYRRVMGKEIKFLLHFVKESKQDESGMPNNRFLAERTGGTYSTLKVQPAELEDSGVYFCASPGTGGNHYLNTEAFFGQGTRLTVV.

This rearrangement joins TRBV5-6 to TRBJ2-7, with a tentative D call TRBD2 (5 bases). Germline loops: CDR1 SGHDT, CDR2 YYEEEE. CDR3 length: 12 amino acids. V lost 4 bases and J lost 6, with 11 bases in between. CDR3 sequence reads: CASSVRRGEQYF. The CDR3 nucleotides read TGTGCCAGCAGCGTTAGACGGGGCGAGCAGTACTTC.

The gene calls are TRBV18 and TRBJ2-1; no clear D gene. The V and J ends lost 2 bases and 9 bases respectively, with 14 bases between them. Germline-derived CDR1 and CDR2 are KGHSH and LQKENI. CDR3 size: 14 residues. The CDR3, as DNA: TGTGCCAGCTCACCAGAGAACAGCCTCACTGAGCAGTTCTTC. Translating it yields CASSPENSLTEQFF.

The CDR3 protein is CASSRSGTSGANTGELFF. The DNA of the CDR3 is TGTGCCAGTAGCCGCTCCGGGACTAGCGGGGCGAACACCGGGGAGCTGTTTTTT. J is TRBJ2-2 and V is TRBV19, with 13 bases matching TRBD2. The length of the CDR3 is 18 residues. V was clipped by 6 bases and J by 0 bases; unmatched bases: 7. In germline, CDR1 is LNHDA, CDR2 SQIVND (reference sequence).

For this clone: The junction departs from germline at one end; a sequencing error may be responsible. The chain couples TRBV19 to TRBJ2-7; no firm D call. Germline assignment: CDR1 LNHDA and CDR2 SQIVND (reference sequence). The length of the CDR3 is 11 residues. The CDR3 DNA sequence: TGTGCCAGCAGTACGGGCTACGAGCAGTACTTC. Residues: CASSTGYEQYF.

The chain carries TRBV5-4 and TRBJ2-7, with D hard to call. CDR1 and CDR2 from the germline V gene are SGHNT and YYREEE (reference sequence). The CDR3 consists of 16 residues. Trimming took 3 bases from V and 1 from J, leaving 17 bases between them. The DNA for the CDR3 is TGTGCCAGCAGCTCGGTAGGGATCGTAAGTTCCTACGAGCAGTACTTC. This sequence encodes CASSSVGIVSSYEQYF. The full variable domain, rest sourced from reference TRBV5-4 and TRBJ2-7, is ETGVTQSPTHLIKTRGQQVTLRCSSQSGHNTVSWYQQALGQGPQFIFQYYREEENGRGNFPPRFSGLQFPNYSSELNVNALELDDSALYLCASSSVGIVSSYEQYFGPGTRLTVT.

V gene TRBV5-1 combines with J gene TRBJ2-4, with D uncertain. This CDR3 comprises 14 residues. Germline lookup yields CDR1 SGHRS and CDR2 YFSETQ. Trimming took 0 bases from V and 1 from J, leaving 5 bases between them. The CDR3 bases are TGCGCCAGCAGCTTGGCCCAGGCCAAAAACATTCAGTACTTC. Residues: CASSLAQAKNIQYF.

The chain links TRBV3-1 (or the pseudogene TRBV3-2) to TRBJ2-1; 12 bases fit TRBD2. V gave up 1 base and J gave up 6 bases; unmatched junction bases: 1. This CDR3 is built from 15 residues. Looked up from germline, CDR1 is LGHDT and CDR2 is YNNKEL (reference sequence). The CDR3 DNA sequence: TGTGCCAGCAGCCAAGCACTAGCGGGAGGCAATGAGCAGTTCTTC. Its translation is CASSQALAGGNEQFF.

The genes are TRBV10-2 and TRBJ1-2; D is unclear. This CDR3 has 14 residues. CDR1 WSHSY and CDR2 SAAADI come from the germline V gene. Trimming stripped 3 bases from V and 1 base from J, with 9 bases between. In DNA form, the CDR3 reads TGCGCCAGCAGTGAAGCGGGAGATAACTATGGCTACACCTTC. It encodes CASSEAGDNYGYTF.

J is TRBJ2-2 and V is TRBV4-3, with D maybe TRBD1 (5 bases). The germline V and J ends were trimmed by 0 bases and 5 bases, with 7 bases remaining between them. Germline CDR1 is LGHNA and CDR2 is YSLEER. The CDR3 has 14 residues. The CDR3 sequence is CASSQDSGTGELFF. CDR3 coding DNA: TGCGCCAGCAGCCAAGATTCAGGGACCGGGGAGCTGTTTTTT.

This chain uses TRBV7-9 with TRBJ2-1; D gene unclear. The V end was cut by 5 bases, the J end by 4 bases, with 12 bases between. CDR1 SEHNR and CDR2 FQNEAQ come from the germline V gene (reference sequence). This CDR3 is 14 amino acids long. The CDR3 protein is CASSRIGSYNEQFF. CDR3 nucleotide sequence: TGTGCCAGCAGCCGCATTGGTTCATACAATGAGCAGTTCTTC.

This sequence joins TRBV7-9 and TRBJ1-1, with D uncertain. The CDR3 consists of 14 residues. CDR1 is SEHNR, CDR2 FQNEAQ, per germline (reference sequence). V was pared by 5 bases and J by 4 bases, with 14 bases between. The CDR3 sequence: CASSPPREGTEAFF. CDR3 nucleotides: TGTGCCAGCAGCCCTCCTAGGGAGGGCACTGAAGCTTTCTTT.

This clone was seen only once. The J gene is TRBJ2-7, the V gene TRBV30, with TRBD1 matching 7 bases. Germline V gives CDR1 GTSNPN, CDR2 SVGIG (reference sequence). The trim removed 3 bases at V and 3 bases at J, leaving 2 bases unmatched. The CDR3 spans 12 residues. CDR3 sequence reads: CAWRGQIYEQYF. The CDR3 DNA reads as TGTGCCTGGAGGGGACAGATCTACGAGCAGTACTTC.

This rearrangement joins TRBV3-1 (or the pseudogene TRBV3-2) to TRBJ2-3, with a weak D call TRBD1 (5 bases). Germline V lookup: CDR1 LGHDT, CDR2 YNNKEL (reference sequence). Trimming took 1 base from V and 0 from J, leaving 14 bases between them. CDR3 size: 17 residues. CDR3 DNA sequence: TGTGCCAGCAGCCAAGGGGTCATGGGGCCTAGCACAGATACGCAGTATTTT. Translating it yields CASSQGVMGPSTDTQYF.

This sequence joins TRBV10-1 and TRBJ2-5; 7 nucleotides align to TRBD1. This CDR3 is 14 amino acids long. The V and J ends lost 6 bases and 7 bases, in that order; junction bases with no gene match: 11. Looked up from germline, CDR1 is WNHNN and CDR2 is SYGVQD (reference sequence). The CDR3 region has the DNA TGCGCCAGCAGCGAGGGGGCAGGGACCGTGACCCAGTACTTC. It is translated as CASSEGAGTVTQYF.

CDR3 sequence reads: CASSVTGTGHTGELFF. CDR3 bases: TGTGCCAGCAGCGTAACTGGGACAGGGCACACCGGGGAGCTGTTTTTT. This chain connects TRBV9 to TRBJ2-2; 9 bases agree with TRBD1. The CDR3 has 16 residues. V shed 1 base, J shed 3 bases, and the junction held 4 bases outside the gene matches. Germline CDR1 reads SGDLS; CDR2 reads YYNGEE.

This chain connects TRBV5-1 to TRBJ2-5; 7 bases agree with TRBD2. After removal of 3 bases from V and 0 bases from J, the junction contained 5 bases not matched to a gene. Germline values: CDR1 SGHRS, CDR2 YFSETQ. This CDR3 region has 15 residues. CDR3 sequence (DNA): TGCGCCAGCAGCTCTGCAAGCGGGAACCAAGAGACCCAGTACTTC. Its protein product is CASSSASGNQETQYF.

The chain joins TRBV11-2 to TRBJ2-5, with D uncertain. CDR3 length: 15 amino acids. V lost 3 bases, J lost 2 bases, and 13 bases lay in between. Germline assignment: CDR1 SGHAT and CDR2 FQNNGV. The DNA for the CDR3 is TGTGCCAGCAGCTTTTCCCCCGGCAGTCAAGAGACCCAGTACTTC. This codes for CASSFSPGSQETQYF.

This chain connects TRBV4-3 to TRBJ1-2, with D possibly matching TRBD1 (5 bases). Germline values: CDR1 LGHNA, CDR2 YSLEER. V lost 4 bases and J 8 bases, leaving 17 bases between the germline ends. The CDR3 length is 14 residues. Here the CDR3 reads CASSPGTFQAGYTF. The CDR3 bases are TGCGCCAGCAGCCCAGGGACGTTCCAAGCAGGCTACACCTTC.

The chain employs TRBV2 and TRBJ1-5; D unresolved. Trimming removed 4 bases at V and 7 bases at J, with 8 bases between. The germline V gene has CDR1 SNHLY and CDR2 FYNNEI. This CDR3 is 12 amino acids long. The CDR3 protein is CASSGPRQPQHF. CDR3 nucleotide sequence: TGTGCCAGCAGTGGACCAAGGCAGCCCCAGCATTTT.

This chain joins TRBV19 and TRBJ2-4; 10 bases map to TRBD2. There are 16 residues in the CDR3. Losses at the gene ends were 3 bases for V and 8 bases for J; bases not matched to a gene: 10. CDR1 and CDR2 from the germline V gene are LNHDA and SQIVND (reference sequence). CDR3 protein: CASSMSEAGGRDIQYF. The DNA of the CDR3 is TGTGCCAGTAGTATGAGCGAAGCGGGAGGGAGGGACATTCAGTACTTC.

This clone was counted between two and nine times. The chain carries TRBV19 and TRBJ2-3; weak D call: TRBD1 (6 bases). V lost 6 bases, J lost 2 bases, and 12 bases lay in between. This CDR3 is 14 amino acids long. Germline CDR1 LNHDA, CDR2 SQIVND (reference sequence). The CDR3 bases are TGTGCCAGTAGATTCCGACAGGTCACAGATACGCAGTATTTT. Translation gives CASRFRQVTDTQYF.

This chain links TRBV24-1 with TRBJ2-1, with 13 bases aligning to TRBD2. Per germline, CDR1 KGHDR and CDR2 SFDVKD. With V trimmed by 4 bases and J by 2 bases, 7 bases remained unmatched. The CDR3 is 18 amino acids. The CDR3 nucleotides read TGTGCCACCAGTGACTCAGGACTAGCGGGAGCCCCCTACAATGAGCAGTTCTTC. Amino acid sequence: CATSDSGLAGAPYNEQFF.

The chain recombines TRBV10-2 with TRBJ2-7; no reliable D call. V was pared by 4 bases and J by 0 bases, with 7 bases between. Germline CDR1 WSHSY, CDR2 SAAADI. The CDR3 is 13 amino acids. The CDR3 DNA is TGCGCCAGCAGTGGAGGCCGCTCCTACGAGCAGTACTTC. It encodes CASSGGRSYEQYF.